Below, 13 T cell receptor beta chains from the same sample are listed, as sequenced in a study of PD-L1 blockade in urothelial cancer. Time point: peripheral blood 6 weeks after treatment start. The assay was immunoSEQ multiplex PCR, and TCRdb's table has in-frame clones only and misses some. Of some 30,000 clones listed, around three quarters are singletons. This sample comprised PBMCs, obtained around atezolizumab (anti-PD-L1) treatment. The source of these receptors is a man aged 65-85 years with urothelial cancer.

The chain links TRBV11-2 to TRBJ2-2; 9 positions agree with TRBD2. CDR3 size: 18 residues. Per the germline V gene, CDR1 is SGHAT and CDR2 is FQNNGV. J lost 3 bases, V lost 2 bases, and 10 bases had no gene match. The CDR3 sequence is CASSLIGAGGADTGELFF. DNA for the CDR3: TGTGCCAGCAGCTTAATAGGAGCGGGGGGAGCGGACACCGGGGAGCTGTTTTTT. Full variable domain (rest looked up from reference TRBV11-2 and TRBJ2-2): EAGVAQSPRYKIIEKRQSVAFWCNPISGHATLYWYQQILGQGPKLLIQFQNNGVVDDSQLPKDRFSAERLKGVDSTLKIQPAKLEDSAVYLCASSLIGAGGADTGELFFGEGSRLTVL.

This clone was seen a few times. The J gene is TRBJ1-5, the V gene TRBV19; D remains ambiguous. Per germline, CDR1 LNHDA and CDR2 SQIVND (reference sequence). This CDR3 has 15 residues. With 7 bases removed from V and 5 bases from J, the gap between germline ends came to 18 bases. The DNA for the CDR3 is TGTGCCAGTACCATCTCACGAAACAGTCATCAGCCCCAGCATTTT. It yields the protein CASTISRNSHQPQHF.

The chain carries TRBV5-6 and TRBJ2-7, with D hard to call. Between the trimmed V and J ends, which lost 0 bases and 4 bases, there was a span of 5 bases. This CDR3 region has 12 residues. Germline V gene data show CDR1 as SGHDT and CDR2 as YYEEEE. The CDR3 coding sequence is TGTGCCAGCAGCTTGGGCGGTTACGAGCAGTACTTC. It yields the protein CASSLGGYEQYF.

The chain uses TRBV5-8 and TRBJ1-2; D gene uncertain. The CDR3 contains 14 residues. CDR1 and CDR2 (germline): SGHTS, YDEGEE. Trimming shortened V by 4 bases and J by 3 bases, and 13 bases separated the two germline ends. Here the CDR3 reads CASSPRLDYYGYTF. As DNA, the CDR3 is TGTGCCAGCAGCCCGAGACTGGACTACTATGGCTACACCTTC.

V is TRBV9 and J is TRBJ1-2, with a weak D call TRBD1 (5 bases). The CDR3 totals 15 residues. Germline CDR1 SGDLS, CDR2 YYNGEE. With 0 bases removed from V and 6 bases from J, the gap between germline ends came to 15 bases. The CDR3 loop reads CASSVGQSEGHGYTF. The CDR3 nucleotides read TGTGCCAGCAGCGTAGGCCAATCGGAGGGGCATGGCTACACCTTC.

The chain carries TRBV19 and TRBJ1-2, with 7 nucleotides matching TRBD1. The CDR3 extends over 15 amino acids. From germline, CDR1 is LNHDA and CDR2 SQIVND (reference sequence). Trimming took 5 bases from V and 0 from J; bases not matched to a gene: 6. CDR3 nucleotide sequence: TGTGCCAGTAGTCCCCGGGACAGAGCTAACTATGGCTACACCTTC. Amino acids: CASSPRDRANYGYTF. Combining the CDR3 with reference TRBV19 and TRBJ1-2 gives the whole variable domain DGGITQSPKYLFRKEGQNVTLSCEQNLNHDAMYWYRQDPGQGLRLIYYSQIVNDFQKGDIAEGYSVSREKKESFPLTVTSAQKNPTAFYLCASSPRDRANYGYTFGSGTRLTVV.

The rearrangement joins TRBV5-5 to TRBJ2-1; D perhaps matches TRBD2 (6 bases). This CDR3 has 15 residues. Trimming shortened V by 6 bases and J by 0 bases, and 13 bases separated the two germline ends. CDR1 and CDR2 from the germline V gene are SGHKS and YYEKEE (reference sequence). The CDR3 bases are TGTGCCAGCACCCTCGGAGGGGCCTCCTACAATGAGCAGTTCTTC. This codes for CASTLGGASYNEQFF. Based on the CDR3 plus reference TRBV5-5 and TRBJ2-1, the full variable domain is DAGVTQSPTHLIKTRGQQVTLRCSPISGHKSVSWYQQVLGQGPQFIFQYYEKEERGRGNFPDRFSARQFPNYSSELNVNALLLGDSALYLCASTLGGASYNEQFFGPGTRLTVL.

The chain is built from TRBV11-2 and TRBJ2-3; D may be TRBD2 (6 bases). Germline CDR1 is SGHAT and CDR2 is FQNNGV. The length of the CDR3 is 16 residues. The V end was cut by 5 bases, the J end by 1 base, with 16 bases between. The CDR3 DNA reads as TGTGCCAGCAGCCCGGGGGAAGGGTTTGGCACAGATACGCAGTATTTT. Translating gives CASSPGEGFGTDTQYF. The whole variable domain, filled in from reference TRBV11-2 and TRBJ2-3, reads EAGVAQSPRYKIIEKRQSVAFWCNPISGHATLYWYQQILGQGPKLLIQFQNNGVVDDSQLPKDRFSAERLKGVDSTLKIQPAKLEDSAVYLCASSPGEGFGTDTQYFGPGTRLTVL.

The chain links TRBV5-1 to TRBJ2-5, with 8 bases that match TRBD1. There are 15 residues in the CDR3. Unmatched junction bases numbered 5, after V lost 4 bases and J lost 0 bases. CDR1 is SGHRS and CDR2 is YFSETQ in the germline V gene. This chain's CDR3 is CASSAGDRYQETQYF. Here the CDR3 DNA reads TGCGCCAGCAGCGCCGGGGACAGGTACCAAGAGACCCAGTACTTC.

The CDR3 DNA reads TGTGCCAGCAGCTTGGGACAGGGAACCTACGAGCAGTACTTC. Protein: CASSLGQGTYEQYF. The chain has TRBV7-2 and TRBJ2-7; TRBD1 matches 9 bases. The CDR3 is 14 amino acids. Germline V gene lookup returns CDR1 SGHTA and CDR2 FQGNSA. V dropped 3 bases and J dropped 2; count of bases not matched to a gene: 2.

This chain uses TRBV6-5 with TRBJ1-2; possibly TRBD1 for D (6 bases). The CDR3 sequence is 16 residues long. Germline loops: CDR1 MNHEY, CDR2 SVGAGI. V lost 0 bases and J 0 bases, leaving 11 bases between the germline ends. The CDR3 reads CASSYSTGGSNYGYTF. CDR3 coding DNA: TGTGCCAGCAGTTACTCGACGGGGGGCTCTAACTATGGCTACACCTTC.

This chain joins TRBV30 and TRBJ1-5; D remains unclear. CDR3 size: 14 residues. The germline V gene has CDR1 GTSNPN and CDR2 SVGIG (reference sequence). V shed 2 bases and J shed 6 bases, with 14 bases lying between them. CDR3 protein: CAWSLSDNSQPQHF. CDR3 coding DNA: TGTGCCTGGAGTCTCAGTGACAACAGTCAGCCCCAGCATTTT.

V gene TRBV27 combines with J gene TRBJ2-1; 13 nucleotides line up with TRBD2. CDR3 length equals 17 residues. The germline gives CDR1 MNHEY, CDR2 SMNVEV (reference sequence). J lost 6 bases, V lost 4 bases, and 9 bases had no gene match. Here the CDR3 reads CASSSARTSGRGNEQFF. The DNA of the CDR3 is TGTGCCAGCAGTTCCGCCCGGACTAGCGGGAGAGGCAATGAGCAGTTCTTC.